What follows describes a single TCR beta chain. Its antigen remains unidentified. This specimen comes from a study of cytomegalovirus exposure and HLA in healthy donors. Study-wide results and caveats: HLA alleles showed associations with 15,000 to 20,000 TCR beta sequences in a later analysis, at a 0.05 false discovery rate. Later genetic work tied a missense DCLRE1C variant to beta-chain V and J trimming.

PCR was performed using 60 Vbeta and 13 Jbeta primers. Clones were read by immunoSEQ multiplex PCR, and TCRdb kept only the in-frame ones, dropping some. The sample has roughly 130,000 clones, over 60% seen once. After removal of 4 bases from V and 4 bases from J, the junction contained 11 bases not matched to a gene. The CDR3 extends over 17 amino acids. Germline V gene lookup returns CDR1 SGHTA and CDR2 FQGNSA. The TCR comes from a young man in good health and CMV-seronegative. V and J are TRBV7-2 and TRBJ1-3, with TRBD1 matching 9 bases. Material for sequencing was PBMCs. The CDR3 DNA sequence: TGTGCCAGCAGCTCCGGGACAGGGAGGACGGGGGGAAACACCATATATTTT. This gives the protein CASSSGTGRTGGNTIYF.